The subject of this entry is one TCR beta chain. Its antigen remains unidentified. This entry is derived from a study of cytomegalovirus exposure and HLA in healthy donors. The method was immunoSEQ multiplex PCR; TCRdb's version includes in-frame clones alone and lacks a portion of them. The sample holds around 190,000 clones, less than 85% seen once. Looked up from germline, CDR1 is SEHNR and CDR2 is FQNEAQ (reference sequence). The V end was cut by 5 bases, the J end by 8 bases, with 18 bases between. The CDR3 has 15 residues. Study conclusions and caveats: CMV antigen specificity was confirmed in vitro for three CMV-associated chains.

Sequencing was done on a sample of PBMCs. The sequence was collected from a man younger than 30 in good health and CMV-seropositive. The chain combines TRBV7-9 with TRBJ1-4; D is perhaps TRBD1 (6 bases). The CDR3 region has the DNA TGTGCCAGCAGCCAACGGAGGCAGGGGAGAGAAAAACTGTTTTTT. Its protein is CASSQRRQGREKLFF.